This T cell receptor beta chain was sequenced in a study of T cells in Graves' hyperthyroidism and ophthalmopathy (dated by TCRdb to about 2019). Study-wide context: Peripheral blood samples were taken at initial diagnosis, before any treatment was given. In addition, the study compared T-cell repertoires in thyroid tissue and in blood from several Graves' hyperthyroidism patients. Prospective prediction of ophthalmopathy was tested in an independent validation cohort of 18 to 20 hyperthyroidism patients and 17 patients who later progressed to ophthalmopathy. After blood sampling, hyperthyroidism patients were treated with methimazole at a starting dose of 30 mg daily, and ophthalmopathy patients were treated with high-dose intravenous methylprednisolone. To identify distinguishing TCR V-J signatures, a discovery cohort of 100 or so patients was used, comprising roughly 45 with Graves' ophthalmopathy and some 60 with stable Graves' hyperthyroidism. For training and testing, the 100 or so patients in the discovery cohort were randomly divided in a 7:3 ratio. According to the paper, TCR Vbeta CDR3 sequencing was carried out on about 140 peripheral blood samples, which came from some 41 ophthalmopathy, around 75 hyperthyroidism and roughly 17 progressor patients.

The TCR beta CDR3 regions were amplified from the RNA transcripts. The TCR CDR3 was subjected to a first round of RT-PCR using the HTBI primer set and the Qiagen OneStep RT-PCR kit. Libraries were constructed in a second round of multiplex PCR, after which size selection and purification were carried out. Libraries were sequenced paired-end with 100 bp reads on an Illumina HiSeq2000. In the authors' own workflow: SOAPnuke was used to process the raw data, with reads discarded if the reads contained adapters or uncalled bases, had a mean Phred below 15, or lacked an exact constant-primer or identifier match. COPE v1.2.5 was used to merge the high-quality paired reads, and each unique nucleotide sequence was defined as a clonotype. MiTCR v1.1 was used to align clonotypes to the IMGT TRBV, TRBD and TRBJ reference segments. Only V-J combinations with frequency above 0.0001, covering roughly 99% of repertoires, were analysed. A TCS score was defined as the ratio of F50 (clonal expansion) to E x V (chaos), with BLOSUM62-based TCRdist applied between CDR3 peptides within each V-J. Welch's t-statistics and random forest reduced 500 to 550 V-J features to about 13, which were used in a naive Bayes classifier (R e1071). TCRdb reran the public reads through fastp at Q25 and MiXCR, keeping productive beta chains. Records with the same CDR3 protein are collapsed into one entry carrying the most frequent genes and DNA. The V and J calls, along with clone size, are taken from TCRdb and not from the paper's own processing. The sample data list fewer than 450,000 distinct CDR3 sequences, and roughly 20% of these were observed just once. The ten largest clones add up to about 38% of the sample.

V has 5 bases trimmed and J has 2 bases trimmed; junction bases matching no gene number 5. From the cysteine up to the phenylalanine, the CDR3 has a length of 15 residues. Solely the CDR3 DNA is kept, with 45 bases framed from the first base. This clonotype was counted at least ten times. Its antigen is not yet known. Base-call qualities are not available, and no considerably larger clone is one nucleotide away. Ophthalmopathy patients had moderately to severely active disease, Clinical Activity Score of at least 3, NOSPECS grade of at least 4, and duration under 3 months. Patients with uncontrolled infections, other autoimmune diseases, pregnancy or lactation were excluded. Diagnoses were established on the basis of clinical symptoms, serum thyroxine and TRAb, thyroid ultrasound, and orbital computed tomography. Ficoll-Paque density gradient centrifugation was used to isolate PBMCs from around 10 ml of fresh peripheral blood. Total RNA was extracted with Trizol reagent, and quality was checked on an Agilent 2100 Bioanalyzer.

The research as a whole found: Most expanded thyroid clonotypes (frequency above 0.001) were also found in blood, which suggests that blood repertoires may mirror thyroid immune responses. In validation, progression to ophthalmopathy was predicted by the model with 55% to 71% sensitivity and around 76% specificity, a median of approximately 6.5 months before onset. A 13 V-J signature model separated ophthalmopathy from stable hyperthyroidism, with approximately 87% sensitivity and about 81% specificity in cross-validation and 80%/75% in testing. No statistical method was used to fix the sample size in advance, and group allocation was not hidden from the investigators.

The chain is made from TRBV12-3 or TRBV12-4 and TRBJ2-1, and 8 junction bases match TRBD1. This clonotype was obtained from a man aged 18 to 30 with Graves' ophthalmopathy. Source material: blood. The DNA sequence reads TGTGCCAGCAGTATAGGACAGGGCCCCTACAATGAGCAGTTCTTC. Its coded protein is CASSIGQGPYNEQFF.